What follows is one T cell receptor beta chain and its context. Its antigen is not yet known. Base qualities are not provided; no much larger clone lies one nucleotide away. TCRbeta CDR3 regions were amplified from genomic DNA by means of the immunoSEQ Assay, a bias-controlled multiplex PCR. The original pipeline was this. Within the assay, amplification of reference gene primers was used to estimate how many nucleated cells each sample contained. To quantify the absolute abundance of each unique TCRbeta CDR3 rearrangement, sequence reads were collapsed and filtered. For each sample, productive Simpson clonality was calculated as the square root of Simpson's diversity index over productive rearrangements. TCRdb retrieved this table from immuneACCESS and kept in-frame rearrangements only. Not all clones are present; in checked studies, unresolved V genes account for under half, and no reason is known for the remainder. D and trimming were read from the DNA, whereas the V and J calls and clone size are those reported in that table. For this sample there are fewer than 200,000 clones; 84% appear just once. The ten biggest clones cover roughly 8% of the sample.

There are 13 amino acids in the CDR3, from cysteine to phenylalanine inclusive. Kept here is only the CDR3 DNA, which spans 39 bases and is read in frame from base 1. The germline V gene (reference sequence) provides CDR1 LNHNV and CDR2 YYDKDF. The junction shows trimming of 5 bases on V and 0 bases on J, plus 7 bases between the germline ends. The source of the sample is a study of blood T cell repertoires in COVID-19 (dated by TCRdb to between 2020 and 2021). Study-level background: Samples covering the acute and convalescent phases of COVID-19 were provided by collaborators in the United States, Italy and Spain. The prospective study material was composed of cDNA or gDNA derived from T cells, B-cell-depleted T cells, or PBMCs. Subjects who had been exposed to COVID-19, were actively infected with it, or had recovered from it provided the deeply sampled blood TCRbeta repertoires that made up the dataset. A freely available public database, intended as a resource for researchers studying the immune response to SARS-CoV-2, is where the repertoires were released. Samples were obtained from the ongoing ImmuneRACE study (first 160 participants) and from about 1,300 subjects provided by 6 global collaborators. Sample metadata almost always included a de-identified subject ID, COVID-19 status, age in years and sex. HLA class I and class II types, where available, came from metadata supplied by the sample provider rather than from assay-based typing. Broader findings and caveats from the paper: Clinical and demographic metadata were provided uncurated, with the amount varying by source and participant.

Another Seattle source contributed samples from volunteer blood donors who had recovered from COVID-19. Each collaborating institution followed its own protocols to collect whole blood in K2EDTA tubes. For TCRbeta analysis, collaborators shipped samples as frozen whole blood, isolated PBMCs, or DNA extracted from either of those sample types. The V and J genes are TRBV15 and TRBJ2-5; confidence is insufficient to name the D gene. Specimen: peripheral blood. This receptor was obtained from a man between 35 and 55 years old who had recovered from COVID-19. The DNA sequence is TGTGCCACCAGCGGGCGAAACCAAGAGACCCAGTACTTC. It is translated as CATSGRNQETQYF.